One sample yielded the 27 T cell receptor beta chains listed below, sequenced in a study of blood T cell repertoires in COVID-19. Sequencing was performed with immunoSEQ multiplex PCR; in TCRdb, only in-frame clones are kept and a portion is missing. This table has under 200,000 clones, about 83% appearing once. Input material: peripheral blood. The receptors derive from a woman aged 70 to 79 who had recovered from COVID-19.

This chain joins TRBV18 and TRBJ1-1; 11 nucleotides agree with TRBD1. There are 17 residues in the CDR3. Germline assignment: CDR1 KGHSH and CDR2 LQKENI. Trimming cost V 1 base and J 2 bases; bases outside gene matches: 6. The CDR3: CASSPRDRGAPNTEAFF. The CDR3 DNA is TGTGCCAGCTCACCACGGGACAGGGGGGCCCCAAACACTGAAGCTTTCTTT.

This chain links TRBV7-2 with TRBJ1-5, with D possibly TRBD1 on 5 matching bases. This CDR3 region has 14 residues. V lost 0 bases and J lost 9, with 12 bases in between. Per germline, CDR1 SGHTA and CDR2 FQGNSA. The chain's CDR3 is CASSLAGGTGPQHF. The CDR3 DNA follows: TGTGCCAGCAGCTTAGCGGGAGGGACGGGGCCCCAGCATTTT.

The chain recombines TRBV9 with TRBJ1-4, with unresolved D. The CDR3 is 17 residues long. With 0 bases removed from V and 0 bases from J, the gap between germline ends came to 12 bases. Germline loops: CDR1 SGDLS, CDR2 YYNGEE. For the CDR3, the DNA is TGTGCCAGCAGCGTAGAGTCAGGCATCGCAACTAATGAAAAACTGTTTTTT. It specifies CASSVESGIATNEKLFF.

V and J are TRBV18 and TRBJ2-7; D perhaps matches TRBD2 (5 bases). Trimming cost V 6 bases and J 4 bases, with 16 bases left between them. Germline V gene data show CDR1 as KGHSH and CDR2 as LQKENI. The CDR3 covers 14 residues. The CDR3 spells CASSSDAGSYEQYF. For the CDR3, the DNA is TGTGCCAGCTCTTCGGACGCGGGCAGTTACGAGCAGTACTTC.

For the CDR3, the DNA is TGTGCCAGCAACCGCCCCGGCCAGGGACTCAATGAGCAGTTCTTC. This translates into CASNRPGQGLNEQFF. The genes are TRBV6-5 and TRBJ2-1, with D possibly TRBD2 on 6 matching bases. Trimming took off 7 bases at V and 6 bases at J, with 19 bases between the two ends. This CDR3 comprises 15 residues. Germline CDR1 reads MNHEY; CDR2 reads SVGAGI.

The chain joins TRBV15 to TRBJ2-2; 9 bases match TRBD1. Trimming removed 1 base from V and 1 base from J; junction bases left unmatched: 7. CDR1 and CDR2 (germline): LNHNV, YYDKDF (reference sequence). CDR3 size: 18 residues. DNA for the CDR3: TGTGCCACCAGCAGAGGACAGGGGGGATTTATGAACACCGGGGAGCTGTTTTTT. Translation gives CATSRGQGGFMNTGELFF.

CDR3 bases: TGCGCCAGCAGCCCCGCCAGGGCCCACTCCTACGAGCAGTACTTC. This translates into CASSPARAHSYEQYF. This rearrangement joins TRBV5-1 to TRBJ2-7; perhaps TRBD1 as D (5 bases). Germline-derived CDR1 and CDR2 are SGHRS and YFSETQ. The ends were cut back, 4 bases at V and 0 bases at J, with 14 bases in the middle. CDR3 length: 15 residues. The full variable domain, with the rest looked up from reference TRBV5-1 and TRBJ2-7, is KAGVTQTPRYLIKTRGQQVTLSCSPISGHRSVSWYQQTPGQGLQFLFEYFSETQRNKGNFPGRFSGRQFSNSRSEMNVSTLELGDSALYLCASSPARAHSYEQYFGPGTRLTVT.

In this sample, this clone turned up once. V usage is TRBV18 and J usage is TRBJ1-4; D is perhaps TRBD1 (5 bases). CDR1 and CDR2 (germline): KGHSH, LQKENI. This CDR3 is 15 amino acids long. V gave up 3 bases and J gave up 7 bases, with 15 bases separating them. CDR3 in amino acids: CASSPSPLGVEKLFF. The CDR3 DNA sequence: TGTGCCAGCTCACCGTCGCCCTTAGGGGTTGAAAAACTGTTTTTT.

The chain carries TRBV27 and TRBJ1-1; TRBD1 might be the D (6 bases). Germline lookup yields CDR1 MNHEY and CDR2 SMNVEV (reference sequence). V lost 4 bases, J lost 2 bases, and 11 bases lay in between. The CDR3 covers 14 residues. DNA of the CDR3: TGTGCCAGCAGTTCCACGGACAGAAACACTGAAGCTTTCTTT. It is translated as CASSSTDRNTEAFF.

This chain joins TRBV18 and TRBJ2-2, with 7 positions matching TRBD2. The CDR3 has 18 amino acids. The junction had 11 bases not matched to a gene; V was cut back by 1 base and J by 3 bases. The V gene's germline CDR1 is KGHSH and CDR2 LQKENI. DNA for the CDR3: TGTGCCAGCTCACCACGGGTCGGACACCGGGGGGACACCGGGGAGCTGTTTTTT. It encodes CASSPRVGHRGDTGELFF.

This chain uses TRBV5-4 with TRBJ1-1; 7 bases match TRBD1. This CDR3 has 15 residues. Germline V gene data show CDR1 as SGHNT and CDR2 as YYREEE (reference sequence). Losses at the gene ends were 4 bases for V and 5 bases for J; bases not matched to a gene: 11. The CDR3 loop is CASSPARGVSTEAFF. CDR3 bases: TGTGCCAGCAGCCCCGCCAGGGGGGTTAGTACTGAAGCTTTCTTT. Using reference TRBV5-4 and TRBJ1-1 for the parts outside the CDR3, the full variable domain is ETGVTQSPTHLIKTRGQQVTLRCSSQSGHNTVSWYQQALGQGPQFIFQYYREEENGRGNFPPRFSGLQFPNYSSELNVNALELDDSALYLCASSPARGVSTEAFFGQGTRLTVV.

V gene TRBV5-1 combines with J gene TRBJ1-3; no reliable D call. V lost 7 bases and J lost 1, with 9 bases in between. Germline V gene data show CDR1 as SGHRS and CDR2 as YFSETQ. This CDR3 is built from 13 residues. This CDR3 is CASAVGSGNTIYF. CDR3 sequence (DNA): TGCGCCAGCGCGGTTGGGTCTGGAAACACCATATATTTT.

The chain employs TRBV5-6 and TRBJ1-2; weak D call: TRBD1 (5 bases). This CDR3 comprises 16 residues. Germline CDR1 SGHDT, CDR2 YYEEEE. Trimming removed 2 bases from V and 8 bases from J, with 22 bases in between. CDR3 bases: TGTGCCAGCAGCTTCTTGGCCGGGGGGACCCCGGGGGGCTACACCTTC. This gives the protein CASSFLAGGTPGGYTF.

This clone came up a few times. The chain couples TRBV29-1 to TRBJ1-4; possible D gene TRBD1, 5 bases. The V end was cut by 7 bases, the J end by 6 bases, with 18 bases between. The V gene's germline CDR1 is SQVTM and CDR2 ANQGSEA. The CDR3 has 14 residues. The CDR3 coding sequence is TGCAGCGCTAGGTCGGCCTGGGGGGATGAAAAACTGTTTTTT. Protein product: CSARSAWGDEKLFF.

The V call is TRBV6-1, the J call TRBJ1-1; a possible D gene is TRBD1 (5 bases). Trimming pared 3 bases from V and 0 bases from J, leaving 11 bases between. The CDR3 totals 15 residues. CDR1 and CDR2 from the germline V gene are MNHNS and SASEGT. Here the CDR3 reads CASSEGRELNTEAFF. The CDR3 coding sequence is TGTGCCAGCAGTGAGGGGCGAGAACTGAACACTGAAGCTTTCTTT.

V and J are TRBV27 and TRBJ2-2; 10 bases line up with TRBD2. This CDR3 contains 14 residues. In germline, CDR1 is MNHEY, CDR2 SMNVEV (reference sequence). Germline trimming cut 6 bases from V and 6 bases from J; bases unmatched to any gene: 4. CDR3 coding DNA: TGTGCCAGCAGCCCACTAGCGGGATCCGGGGAGCTGTTTTTT. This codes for CASSPLAGSGELFF.

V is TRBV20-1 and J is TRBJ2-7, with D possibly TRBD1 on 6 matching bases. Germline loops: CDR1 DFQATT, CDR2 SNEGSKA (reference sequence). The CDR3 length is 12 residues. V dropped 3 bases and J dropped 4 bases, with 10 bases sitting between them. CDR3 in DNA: TGCAGTGCTAGTGTGGGGGCGTACGAGCAGTACTTC. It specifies CSASVGAYEQYF.

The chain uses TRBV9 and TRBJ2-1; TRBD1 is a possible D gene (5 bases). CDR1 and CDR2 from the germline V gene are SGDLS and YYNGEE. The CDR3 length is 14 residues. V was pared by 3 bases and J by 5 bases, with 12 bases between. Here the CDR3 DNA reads TGTGCCAGCAGCGGGGCTAGGGGAAACAATGAGCAGTTCTTC. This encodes CASSGARGNNEQFF.

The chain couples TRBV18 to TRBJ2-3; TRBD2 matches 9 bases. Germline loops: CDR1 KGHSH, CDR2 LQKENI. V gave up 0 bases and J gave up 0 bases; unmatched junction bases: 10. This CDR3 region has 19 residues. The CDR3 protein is CASSPPTSGGTASTDTQYF. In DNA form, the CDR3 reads TGTGCCAGCTCACCACCGACCAGCGGGGGGACCGCTAGCACAGATACGCAGTATTTT.

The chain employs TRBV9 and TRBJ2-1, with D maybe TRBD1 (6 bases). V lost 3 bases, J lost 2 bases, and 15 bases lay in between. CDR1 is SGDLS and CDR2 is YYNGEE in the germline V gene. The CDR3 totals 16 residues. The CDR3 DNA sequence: TGTGCCAGCAGCGCTAGGGGGAGCACAGCCTACAATGAGCAGTTCTTC. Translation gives CASSARGSTAYNEQFF.

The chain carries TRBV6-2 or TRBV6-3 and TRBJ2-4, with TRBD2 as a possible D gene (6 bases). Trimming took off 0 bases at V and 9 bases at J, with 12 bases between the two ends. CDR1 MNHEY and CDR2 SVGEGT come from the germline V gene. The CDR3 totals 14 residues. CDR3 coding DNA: TGTGCCAGCAGTTACTCGATGGAGGGCGGCATTCAGTACTTC. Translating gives CASSYSMEGGIQYF.

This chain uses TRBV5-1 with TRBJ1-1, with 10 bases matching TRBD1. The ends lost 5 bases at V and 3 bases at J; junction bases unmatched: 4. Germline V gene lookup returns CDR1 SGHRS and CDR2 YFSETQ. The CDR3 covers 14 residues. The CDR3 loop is CASRAGQGDTEAFF. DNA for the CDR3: TGCGCCAGCAGGGCCGGACAGGGGGACACTGAAGCTTTCTTT.

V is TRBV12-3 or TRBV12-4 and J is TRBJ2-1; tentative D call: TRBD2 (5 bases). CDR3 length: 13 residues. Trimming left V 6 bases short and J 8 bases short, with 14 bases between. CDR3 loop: CASRTIGVYEQFF. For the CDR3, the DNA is TGTGCCAGCAGGACGATCGGGGTCTATGAGCAGTTCTTC.

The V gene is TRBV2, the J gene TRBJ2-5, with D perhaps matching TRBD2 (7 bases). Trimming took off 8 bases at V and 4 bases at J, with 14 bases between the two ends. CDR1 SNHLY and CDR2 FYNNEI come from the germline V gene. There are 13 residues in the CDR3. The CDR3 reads CASRGAWGETQYF. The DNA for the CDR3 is TGTGCCAGCCGGGGGGCGTGGGGAGAGACCCAGTACTTC.

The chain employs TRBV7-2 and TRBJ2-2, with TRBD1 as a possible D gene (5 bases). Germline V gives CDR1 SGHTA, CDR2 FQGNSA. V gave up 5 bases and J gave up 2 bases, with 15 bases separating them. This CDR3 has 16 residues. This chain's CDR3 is CASSLMGRTNTGELFF. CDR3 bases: TGTGCCAGCAGCCTCATGGGCAGGACAAACACCGGGGAGCTGTTTTTT.

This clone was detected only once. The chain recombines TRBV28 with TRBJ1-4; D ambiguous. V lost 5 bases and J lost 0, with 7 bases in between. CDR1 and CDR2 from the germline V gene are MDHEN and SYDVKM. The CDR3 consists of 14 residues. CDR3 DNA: TGTGCCAGCAGTACCGACTCAACTAATGAAAAACTGTTTTTT. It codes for CASSTDSTNEKLFF.

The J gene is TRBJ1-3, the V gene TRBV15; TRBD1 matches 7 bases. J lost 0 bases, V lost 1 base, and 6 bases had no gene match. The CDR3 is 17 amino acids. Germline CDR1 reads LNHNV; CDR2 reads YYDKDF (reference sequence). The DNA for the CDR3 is TGTGCCACCAGCAGAGGCGGGACAGCGAGCTCTGGAAACACCATATATTTT. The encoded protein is CATSRGGTASSGNTIYF.